A single sample is the source of the 29 T cell receptor beta chains below, sequenced in a study of chemoradiotherapy in HPV16-positive cancers. This table comes from immunoSEQ multiplex PCR, and its TCRdb copy is limited to in-frame clones, with some not included. The sample shows approximately 12,000 clones, over 75% of them seen only once. Sequencing used blood, obtained from a patient who underwent chemoradiotherapy. These receptors all come from a human donor with HPV-associated anogenital cancer.

The chain recombines TRBV29-1 with TRBJ1-1; no definite D call. V dropped 7 bases and J dropped 11 bases, with 17 bases sitting between them. Germline-derived CDR1 and CDR2 are SQVTM and ANQGSEA. The CDR3 is 11 amino acids. The chain's CDR3 is CSGQVAGGAFF. As DNA, the CDR3 is TGCAGCGGTCAGGTGGCGGGTGGGGCTTTCTTT.

This clone was detected once. The chain has TRBV7-9 and TRBJ1-1, with 7 bases that match TRBD1. Germline CDR1 and CDR2: SEHNR and FQNEAQ (reference sequence). CDR3 length: 14 amino acids. The trim removed 4 bases at V and 5 bases at J, leaving 7 bases unmatched. CDR3 amino acids: CASSSDRALTEAFF. CDR3 DNA sequence: TGTGCCAGCAGCTCAGACAGGGCGCTGACTGAAGCTTTCTTT.

This clone appeared a single time. This chain joins TRBV7-8 and TRBJ2-1; TRBD1 is a possible D gene (6 bases). Germline lookup yields CDR1 SGHVS and CDR2 FQNEAQ. This CDR3 contains 14 residues. Trimming shortened V by 4 bases and J by 12 bases, and 19 bases separated the two germline ends. The CDR3 DNA reads TGTGCCAGCAGCTACCGGACAGCTGAGGGTGGGCAGTTCTTC. It codes for CASSYRTAEGGQFF.

This clone was found a few times. The V and J genes are TRBV11-1 and TRBJ1-2; no definite D call. The V and J ends lost 8 bases and 2 bases respectively, with 18 bases between them. Germline V gene sequence: CDR1 SGHAT, CDR2 FQDESV (reference sequence). The CDR3 runs 15 residues. CDR3: CASGKYSSNNYGYTF. CDR3 bases: TGTGCCAGCGGCAAGTACAGCTCTAACAACTATGGCTACACCTTC. Full variable domain (outside the CDR3, taken from reference TRBV11-1 and TRBJ1-2): EAEVAQSPRYKITEKSQAVAFWCDPISGHATLYWYRQILGQGPELLVQFQDESVVDDSQLPKDRFSAERLKGVDSTLKIQPAELGDSAMYLCASGKYSSNNYGYTFGSGTRLTVV.

The table lists this clone with a count of one. The chain joins TRBV7-9 to TRBJ2-3, with D possibly TRBD2 on 7 matching bases. Trimming stripped 6 bases from V and 6 bases from J, with 19 bases between. Germline CDR1 reads SEHNR; CDR2 reads FQNEAQ (reference sequence). The CDR3 spans 15 residues. The chain's CDR3 is CASRGRGRVIDTQYF. The CDR3 DNA is TGTGCCAGCAGGGGGCGGGGGCGAGTTATCGATACGCAGTATTTT. The entire variable domain, with the rest obtained from reference TRBV7-9 and TRBJ2-3, is as follows: DTGVSQNPRHKITKRGQNVTFRCDPISEHNRLYWYRQTLGQGPEFLTYFQNEAQLEKSRLLSDRFSAERPKGSFSTLEIQRTEQGDSAMYLCASRGRGRVIDTQYFGPGTRLTVL.

The V gene is TRBV29-1, the J gene TRBJ2-7, with D perhaps being TRBD1 or TRBD2 (5 bases each). The CDR3 runs to 11 residues. Germline V gives CDR1 SQVTM, CDR2 ANQGSEA. The ends were cut back, 7 bases at V and 1 base at J, with 8 bases in the middle. Here the CDR3 reads CSGGDSYEQYF. The DNA for the CDR3 is TGCAGCGGAGGGGATTCCTACGAGCAGTACTTC.

The chain joins TRBV18 to TRBJ2-5, with D maybe TRBD2 (6 bases). V lost 2 bases and J lost 0, with 7 bases in between. This CDR3 is built from 14 residues. Germline V gene data show CDR1 as KGHSH and CDR2 as LQKENI. The CDR3 sequence is CASSPWTNQETQYF. The CDR3 bases are TGTGCCAGCTCACCATGGACTAACCAAGAGACCCAGTACTTC. Complete variable domain (other parts from reference TRBV18 and TRBJ2-5): NAGVMQNPRHLVRRRGQEARLRCSPMKGHSHVYWYRQLPEEGLKFMVYLQKENIIDESGMPKERFSAEFPKEGPSILRIQQVVRGDSAAYFCASSPWTNQETQYFGPGTRLLVL.

The chain recombines TRBV7-9 with TRBJ2-7; D perhaps matches TRBD1 (5 bases). The V end lost 6 bases, the J end lost 2 bases, and 11 bases lay between the germline ends. Per the germline V gene, CDR1 is SEHNR and CDR2 is FQNEAQ (reference sequence). The CDR3 is 13 residues long. CDR3 sequence reads: CASSSQETYEQYF. CDR3 DNA sequence: TGTGCCAGCAGTTCACAGGAAACCTACGAGCAGTACTTC.

CDR3 coding DNA: TGTGCCTGGAGTCCTTCCCTCTCTGGAAACACCATATATTTT. Translated: CAWSPSLSGNTIYF. The chain employs TRBV30 and TRBJ1-3; D gene ambiguous. This CDR3 region has 14 residues. CDR1 GTSNPN and CDR2 SVGIG come from the germline V gene (reference sequence). Deletions cut 2 bases from V and 0 bases from J, with 8 bases between.

The V and J genes are TRBV4-3 and TRBJ2-5; 15 bases are a match to TRBD2. The closer fit of TRBJ2-7 to the DNA end suggests the J call may be wrong. The CDR3 covers 19 residues. The germline V gene has CDR1 LGHNA and CDR2 YSLEER. This CDR3 reads CASSHWTSGGATSSYEQYF. CDR3 DNA: TGCGCCAGCAGCCATTGGACTAGCGGGGGGGCCACGAGCTCCTACGAGCAGTACTTC.

CDR3 loop: CASSKGGRRADNSPLHF. Written as DNA, the CDR3 is TGTGCCAGCAGCAAAGGGGGGCGCAGGGCGGATAATTCACCCCTCCACTTT. V and J are TRBV21-1 and TRBJ1-6; the D call of TRBD1 is as the table states it, not checked on the DNA. TRBV21-1 is noted as a pseudogene. There are 17 residues in the CDR3.

The chain combines TRBV2 with TRBJ1-1, with unresolved D. This CDR3 contains 14 residues. From germline, CDR1 is SNHLY and CDR2 FYNNEI. Deletions cut 6 bases from V and 0 bases from J, with 11 bases between. Here the CDR3 DNA reads TGTGCCAGCAGGTTCGGACGGTTGAACACTGAAGCTTTCTTT. This translates into CASRFGRLNTEAFF. The full variable domain, completed using reference TRBV2 and TRBJ1-1, is EPEVTQTPSHQVTQMGQEVILRCVPISNHLYFYWYRQILGQKVEFLVSFYNNEISEKSEIFDDQFSVERPDGSNFTLKIRSTKLEDSAMYFCASRFGRLNTEAFFGQGTRLTVV.

V usage is TRBV30 and J usage is TRBJ1-5; tentative D call: TRBD1 (6 bases). The CDR3 is 18 amino acids. Trimming pared 4 bases from V and 4 bases from J, leaving 26 bases between. Per the germline V gene, CDR1 is GTSNPN and CDR2 is SVGIG (reference sequence). The CDR3 protein is CAWTRGLGGGLPNQPQHF. In DNA form, the CDR3 reads TGTGCCTGGACTCGGGGTCTTGGGGGGGGCCTTCCTAATCAGCCCCAGCATTTT. Based on the CDR3 plus reference TRBV30 and TRBJ1-5, the full variable domain is SQTIHQWPATLVQPVGSPLSLECTVEGTSNPNLYWYRQAAGRGLQLLFYSVGIGQISSEVPQNLSASRPQDRQFILSSKKLLLSDSGFYLCAWTRGLGGGLPNQPQHFGDGTRLSIL.

The rearrangement links TRBV2 to TRBJ2-2; 9 nucleotides align to TRBD1. The CDR3 is 13 residues long. The V gene end was trimmed by 11 bases and the J gene end by 5 bases; junction bases not matched to a gene: 6. Germline V gene lookup returns CDR1 SNHLY and CDR2 FYNNEI. The CDR3 DNA follows: TGTGCCTTCGCCGGGACAGGGACCGGGGAGCTGTTTTTT. Translated, it gives CAFAGTGTGELFF.

The V and J genes are TRBV5-6 and TRBJ2-6; 8 positions agree with TRBD1. CDR1 is SGHDT and CDR2 is YYEEEE in the germline V gene. The CDR3 sequence is 15 residues long. V lost 4 bases, J lost 2 bases, and 2 bases stayed unmatched. CDR3 region: CASSDRGTGANVLTF. The CDR3 DNA reads TGTGCCAGCAGCGACAGGGGAACTGGGGCCAACGTCCTGACTTTC. Complete variable domain (other parts from reference TRBV5-6 and TRBJ2-6): DAGVTQSPTHLIKTRGQQVTLRCSPKSGHDTVSWYQQALGQGPQFIFQYYEEEERQRGNFPDRFSGHQFPNYSSELNVNALLLGDSALYLCASSDRGTGANVLTFGAGSRLTVL.

CDR3 nucleotide sequence: TGTGCCAGCACCGACGGCAGTAGGGTTAGGTCCAAAAACATTCAGTACTTC. Amino acid sequence: CASTDGSRVRSKNIQYF. The V call is TRBV5-6, the J call TRBJ2-4, with D uncertain. Trimming shortened V by 6 bases and J by 2 bases, and 21 bases separated the two germline ends. The CDR3 is 17 residues long. The germline gives CDR1 SGHDT, CDR2 YYEEEE.

The V gene is TRBV7-9, the J gene TRBJ1-1; TRBD1 is a possible D gene (6 bases). V was pared by 5 bases and J by 6 bases, with 16 bases between. Germline loops: CDR1 SEHNR, CDR2 FQNEAQ (reference sequence). The CDR3 runs to 14 residues. Here the CDR3 reads CASSAWTDRSEAFF. For the CDR3, the DNA is TGTGCCAGCAGCGCCTGGACAGATAGGTCTGAAGCTTTCTTT. The entire variable domain, with the rest obtained from reference TRBV7-9 and TRBJ1-1, is as follows: DTGVSQNPRHKITKRGQNVTFRCDPISEHNRLYWYRQTLGQGPEFLTYFQNEAQLEKSRLLSDRFSAERPKGSFSTLEIQRTEQGDSAMYLCASSAWTDRSEAFFGQGTRLTVV.

V gene TRBV6-5 combines with J gene TRBJ2-7; 10 bases fit TRBD1. V was clipped by 5 bases and J by 2 bases; unmatched bases: 3. CDR1 MNHEY and CDR2 SVGAGI come from the germline V gene. The CDR3 is made up of 14 amino acids. The chain's CDR3 is CASSHGQGAYEQYF. In DNA form, the CDR3 reads TGTGCCAGCAGTCACGGACAGGGGGCCTACGAGCAGTACTTC.

The chain links TRBV19 to TRBJ1-2; D uncertain. Germline V gene lookup returns CDR1 LNHDA and CDR2 SQIVND (reference sequence). Trimming stripped 3 bases from V and 1 base from J, with 18 bases between. This CDR3 spans 17 amino acids. The CDR3 region has the DNA TGTGCCAGTAGTATTTCAGGACGGCGGACTCTTAACTATGGCTACACCTTC. It translates to CASSISGRRTLNYGYTF.

The chain carries TRBV6-5 and TRBJ1-6; no reliable D call. V lost 10 bases and J lost 7, with 14 bases in between. This CDR3 has 13 residues. Germline V gene data show CDR1 as MNHEY and CDR2 as SVGAGI. The CDR3 DNA reads TGTGCCACCGACTCCTGGGTAAATTCACCCCTCCACTTT. Protein product: CATDSWVNSPLHF.

This chain joins TRBV6-6 and TRBJ1-6, with D unresolved. The CDR3 runs to 14 residues. V shed 2 bases and J shed 9 bases, with 11 bases lying between them. CDR1 is MNHNY and CDR2 is SVGAGI in the germline V gene (reference sequence). The CDR3 sequence is CASSYDGSGSPLHF. The CDR3 nucleotides read TGTGCCAGCAGTTACGACGGGAGTGGTTCACCCCTCCACTTT.

This rearrangement joins TRBV19 to TRBJ1-5; no firm D call. In germline, CDR1 is LNHDA, CDR2 SQIVND (reference sequence). CDR3 length equals 15 residues. Trimming pared 5 bases from V and 0 bases from J, leaving 11 bases between. The CDR3 region has the DNA TGTGCCAGTAGTCACACGACTTATAGCAATCAGCCCCAGCATTTT. It specifies CASSHTTYSNQPQHF.

The rearrangement links TRBV4-1 to TRBJ1-2; D not certain. The germline V and J ends were trimmed by 0 bases and 4 bases, with 12 bases remaining between them. Germline CDR1 reads MGHRA; CDR2 reads YSYEKL. The CDR3 extends over 15 amino acids. The CDR3 loop is CASSQESGRTYGYTF. Here the CDR3 DNA reads TGCGCCAGCAGCCAAGAGTCCGGACGGACCTATGGCTACACCTTC.

V usage is TRBV11-2 and J usage is TRBJ1-2, with TRBD1 identical over 11 bases. Trimming took 4 bases from V and 3 from J; bases not matched to a gene: 7. Germline-derived CDR1 and CDR2 are SGHAT and FQNNGV. This CDR3 is built from 16 residues. The CDR3 nucleotides read TGTGCCAGCAGCTCCCCCGGGACAGGGGGACACTATGGCTACACCTTC. Amino acids: CASSSPGTGGHYGYTF.

The genes are TRBV19 and TRBJ1-1; the match to TRBD1 covers 10 bases. V lost 4 bases, J lost 0 bases, and 2 bases stayed unmatched. The CDR3 length is 15 residues. The germline V gene has CDR1 LNHDA and CDR2 SQIVND (reference sequence). The CDR3 bases are TGTGCCAGTAGTACGACAGGGGGCATGAACACTGAAGCTTTCTTT. Protein: CASSTTGGMNTEAFF.

This sequence joins TRBV7-2 and TRBJ2-3; D is uncertain. CDR1 and CDR2 (germline): SGHTA, FQGNSA. V lost 7 bases to trimming and J lost 6 bases, with 14 bases between them. This CDR3 is 13 amino acids long. DNA for the CDR3: TGTGCCAGCACCCCGGCCCGCGGTGATACGCAGTATTTT. As protein: CASTPARGDTQYF.

The genes are TRBV29-1 and TRBJ2-2; 12 bases are shared with TRBD1. The CDR3 sequence is 14 residues long. Germline V gives CDR1 SQVTM, CDR2 ANQGSEA. Losses at the gene ends were 8 bases for V and 5 bases for J; bases not matched to a gene: 6. In nucleotides, the CDR3 is TGCAGCTTCCGGGACAGGGGGCGAACCGGGGAGCTGTTTTTT. Its protein is CSFRDRGRTGELFF.

The chain has TRBV9 and TRBJ2-7, with D possibly being TRBD2 (6 bases). Germline lookup yields CDR1 SGDLS and CDR2 YYNGEE. The CDR3 sequence is 13 residues long. The V gene lost 5 bases and the J gene lost 6 bases, with 15 bases spanning the gap. The CDR3 coding sequence is TGTGCCAGCAGTGAGGGAGGAGGGAGCGAGCAGTACTTC. Translation: CASSEGGGSEQYF.

The rearrangement links TRBV4-1 to TRBJ2-3; D may be TRBD1 or TRBD2 (5 bases each). In germline, CDR1 is MGHRA, CDR2 YSYEKL. Trimming shortened V by 4 bases and J by 4 bases, and 21 bases separated the two germline ends. This CDR3 region has 17 residues. The CDR3 DNA is TGCGCCAGCAGCCTGGGACCCGTGGCCCTAGAGGCAGATACGCAGTATTTT. This translates into CASSLGPVALEADTQYF.